This T cell receptor beta chain was sequenced in a study of blood T cell repertoires in COVID-19. TCRdb's table, derived via immunoSEQ multiplex PCR, lists solely in-frame clones and lacks some. Of 250,000 or so clones listed, under 90% are singletons. Germline values: CDR1 ENHRY, CDR2 SYGVKD. V lost 10 bases, J lost 5 bases, and 24 bases lay in between. This CDR3 comprises 16 residues. The V call is TRBV10-3, the J call TRBJ1-5, with TRBD1 as a possible D gene (5 bases). This clonotype originated in a man between 60 and 75 years old who had recovered from COVID-19. The sequenced sample consisted of PBMCs or T cells enriched from blood (not recorded which). The CDR3 DNA reads TGTGCCACCTCCGCGATGGAGGGCAGGGTGCATCAGCCCCAGCATTTT. This sequence encodes CATSAMEGRVHQPQHF.